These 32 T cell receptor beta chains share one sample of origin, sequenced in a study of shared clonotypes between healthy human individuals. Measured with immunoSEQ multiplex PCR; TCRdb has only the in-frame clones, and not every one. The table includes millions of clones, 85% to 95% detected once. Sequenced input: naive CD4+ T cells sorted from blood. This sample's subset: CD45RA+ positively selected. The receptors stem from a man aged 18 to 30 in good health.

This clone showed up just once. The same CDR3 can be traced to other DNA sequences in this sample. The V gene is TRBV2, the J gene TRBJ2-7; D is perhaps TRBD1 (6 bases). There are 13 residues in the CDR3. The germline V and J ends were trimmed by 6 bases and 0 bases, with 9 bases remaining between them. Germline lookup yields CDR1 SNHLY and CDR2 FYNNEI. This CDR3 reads CASRQGSSYEQYF. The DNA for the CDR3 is TGTGCCAGCAGACAGGGTAGCTCCTACGAGCAGTACTTC.

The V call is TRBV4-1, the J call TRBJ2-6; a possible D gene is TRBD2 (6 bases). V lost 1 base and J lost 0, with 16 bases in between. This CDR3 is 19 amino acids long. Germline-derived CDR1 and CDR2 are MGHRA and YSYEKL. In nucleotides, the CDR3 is TGCGCCAGCAGCCAAGTGGGGGGAGCGACACACTCTGGGGCCAACGTCCTGACTTTC. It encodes CASSQVGGATHSGANVLTF.

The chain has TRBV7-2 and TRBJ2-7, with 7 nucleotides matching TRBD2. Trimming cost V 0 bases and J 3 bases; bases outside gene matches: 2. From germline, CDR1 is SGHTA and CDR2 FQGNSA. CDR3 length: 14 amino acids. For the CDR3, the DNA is TGTGCCAGCAGCTTAGCGCGGGGGAACTACGAGCAGTACTTC. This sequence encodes CASSLARGNYEQYF.

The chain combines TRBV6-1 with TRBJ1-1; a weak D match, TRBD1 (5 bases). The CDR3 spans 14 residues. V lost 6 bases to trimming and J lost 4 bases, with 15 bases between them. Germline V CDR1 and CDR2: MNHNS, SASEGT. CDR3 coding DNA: TGTGCCAGCAGCCAAAAGAGGGGCGGCACTGAAGCTTTCTTT. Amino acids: CASSQKRGGTEAFF.

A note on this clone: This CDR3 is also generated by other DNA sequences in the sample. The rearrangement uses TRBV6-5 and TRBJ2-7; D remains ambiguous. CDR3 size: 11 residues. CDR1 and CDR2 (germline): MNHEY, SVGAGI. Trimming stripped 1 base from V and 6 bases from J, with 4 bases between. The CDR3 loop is CASSYLGEQYF. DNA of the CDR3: TGTGCCAGCAGTTACTTAGGCGAGCAGTACTTC.

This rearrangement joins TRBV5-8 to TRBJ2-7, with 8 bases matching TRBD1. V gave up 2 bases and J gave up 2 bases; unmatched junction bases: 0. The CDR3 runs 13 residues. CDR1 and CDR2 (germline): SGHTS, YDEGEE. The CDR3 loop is CASSLQGAYEQYF. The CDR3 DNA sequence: TGTGCCAGCAGCTTACAGGGGGCCTACGAGCAGTACTTC.

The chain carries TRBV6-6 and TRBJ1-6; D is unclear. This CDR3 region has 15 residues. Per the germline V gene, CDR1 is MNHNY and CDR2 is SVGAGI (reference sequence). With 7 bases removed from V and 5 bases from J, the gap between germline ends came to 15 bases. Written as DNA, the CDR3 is TGTGCCAGCACCGTACGGCAGCCAGATAATTCACCCCTCCACTTT. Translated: CASTVRQPDNSPLHF.

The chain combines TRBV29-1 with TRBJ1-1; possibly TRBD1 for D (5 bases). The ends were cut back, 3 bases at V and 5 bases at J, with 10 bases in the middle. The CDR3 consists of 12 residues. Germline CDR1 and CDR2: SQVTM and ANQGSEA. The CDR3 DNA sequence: TGCAGCGTTGACAGGGTGTTGACTGAAGCTTTCTTT. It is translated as CSVDRVLTEAFF.

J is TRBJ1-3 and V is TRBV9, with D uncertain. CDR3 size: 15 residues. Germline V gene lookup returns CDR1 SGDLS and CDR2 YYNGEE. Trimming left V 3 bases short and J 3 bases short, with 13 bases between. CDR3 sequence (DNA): TGTGCCAGCAGCGGCGGTGGGAGGAATGGAAACACCATATATTTT. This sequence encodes CASSGGGRNGNTIYF.

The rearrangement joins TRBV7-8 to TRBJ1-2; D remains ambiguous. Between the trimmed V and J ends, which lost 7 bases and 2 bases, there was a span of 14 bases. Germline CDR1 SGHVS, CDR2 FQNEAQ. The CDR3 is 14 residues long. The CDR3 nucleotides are TGTGCCAGCACTGAGAGGACGGAGAACTATGGCTACACCTTC. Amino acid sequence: CASTERTENYGYTF.

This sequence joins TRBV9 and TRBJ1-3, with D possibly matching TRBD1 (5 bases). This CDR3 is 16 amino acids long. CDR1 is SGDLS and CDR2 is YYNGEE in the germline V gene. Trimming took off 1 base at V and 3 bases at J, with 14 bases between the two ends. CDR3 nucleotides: TGTGCCAGCAGCGTAAGCGGACAACTCTATGGAAACACCATATATTTT. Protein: CASSVSGQLYGNTIYF.

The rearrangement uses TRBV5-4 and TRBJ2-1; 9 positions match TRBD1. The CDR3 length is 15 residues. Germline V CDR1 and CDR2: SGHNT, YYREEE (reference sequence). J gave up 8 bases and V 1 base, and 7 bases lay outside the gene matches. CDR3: CASSLQQGAFYEQFF. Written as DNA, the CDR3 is TGTGCCAGCAGCTTGCAACAGGGGGCATTCTATGAGCAGTTCTTC.

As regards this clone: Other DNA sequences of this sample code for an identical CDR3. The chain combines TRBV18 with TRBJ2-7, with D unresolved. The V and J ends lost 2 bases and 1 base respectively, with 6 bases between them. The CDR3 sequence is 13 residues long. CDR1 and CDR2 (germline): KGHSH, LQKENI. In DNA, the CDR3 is TGTGCCAGCTCACCAGGCATTTCCTACGAGCAGTACTTC. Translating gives CASSPGISYEQYF.

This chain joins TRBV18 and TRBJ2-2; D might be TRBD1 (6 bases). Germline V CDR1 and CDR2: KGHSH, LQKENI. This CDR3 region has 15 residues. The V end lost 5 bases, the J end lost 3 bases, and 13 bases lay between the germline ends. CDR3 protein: CASSEQGRHTGELFF. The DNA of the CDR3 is TGTGCCAGCTCAGAACAGGGAAGGCACACCGGGGAGCTGTTTTTT.

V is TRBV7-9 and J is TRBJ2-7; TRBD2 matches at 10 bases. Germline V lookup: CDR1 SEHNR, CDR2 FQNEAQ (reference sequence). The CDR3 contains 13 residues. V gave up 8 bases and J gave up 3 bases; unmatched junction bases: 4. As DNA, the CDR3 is TGTGCCAGCTCTACTAGCGGGAACTACGAGCAGTACTTC. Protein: CASSTSGNYEQYF. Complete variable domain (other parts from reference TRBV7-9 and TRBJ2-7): DTGVSQNPRHKITKRGQNVTFRCDPISEHNRLYWYRQTLGQGPEFLTYFQNEAQLEKSRLLSDRFSAERPKGSFSTLEIQRTEQGDSAMYLCASSTSGNYEQYFGPGTRLTVT.

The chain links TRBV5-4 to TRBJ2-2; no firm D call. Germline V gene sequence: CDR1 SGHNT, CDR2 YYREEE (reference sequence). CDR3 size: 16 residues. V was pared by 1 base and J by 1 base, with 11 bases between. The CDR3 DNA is TGTGCCAGCAGCTTGTTAGCTGGGTTGAACACCGGGGAGCTGTTTTTT. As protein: CASSLLAGLNTGELFF.

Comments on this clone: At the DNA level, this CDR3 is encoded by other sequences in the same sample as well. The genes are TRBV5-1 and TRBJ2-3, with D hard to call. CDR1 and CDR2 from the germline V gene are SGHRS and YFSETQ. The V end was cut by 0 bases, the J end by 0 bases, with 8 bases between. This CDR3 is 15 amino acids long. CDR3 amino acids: CASSLGTASTDTQYF. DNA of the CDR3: TGCGCCAGCAGCTTGGGTACAGCTAGCACAGATACGCAGTATTTT.

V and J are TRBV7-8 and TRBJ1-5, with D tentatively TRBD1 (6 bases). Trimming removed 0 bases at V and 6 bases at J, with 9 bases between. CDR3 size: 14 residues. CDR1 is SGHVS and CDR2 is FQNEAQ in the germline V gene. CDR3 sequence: CASSLAGAGQPQHF. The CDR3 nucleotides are TGTGCCAGCAGCTTAGCGGGGGCGGGTCAGCCCCAGCATTTT.

For the CDR3, the DNA is TGTGCCAGCAGCATACAGGGGAGGATTAATCAGCCCCAGCATTTT. Encoded protein: CASSIQGRINQPQHF. The rearrangement joins TRBV6-1 to TRBJ1-5, with 7 bases that match TRBD1. Per germline, CDR1 MNHNS and CDR2 SASEGT. The trim removed 6 bases at V and 4 bases at J, leaving 9 bases unmatched. CDR3 length: 15 amino acids.

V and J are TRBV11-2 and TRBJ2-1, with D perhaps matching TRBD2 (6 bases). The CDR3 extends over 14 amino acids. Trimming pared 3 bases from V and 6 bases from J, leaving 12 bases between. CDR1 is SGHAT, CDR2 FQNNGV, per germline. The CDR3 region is CASSFPGVFNEQFF. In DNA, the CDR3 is TGTGCCAGCAGCTTCCCGGGGGTCTTCAATGAGCAGTTCTTC.

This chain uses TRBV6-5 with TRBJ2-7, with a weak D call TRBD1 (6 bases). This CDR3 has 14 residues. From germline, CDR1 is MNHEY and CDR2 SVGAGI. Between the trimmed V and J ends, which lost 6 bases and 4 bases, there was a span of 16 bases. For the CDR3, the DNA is TGTGCCAGCAGACAAACAGGGATTGGTTACGAGCAGTACTTC. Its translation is CASRQTGIGYEQYF.

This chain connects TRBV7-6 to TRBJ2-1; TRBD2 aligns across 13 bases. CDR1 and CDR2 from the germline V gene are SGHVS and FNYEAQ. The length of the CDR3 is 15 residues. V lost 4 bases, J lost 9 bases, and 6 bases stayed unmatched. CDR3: CASSYLGLAGTEQFF. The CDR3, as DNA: TGTGCCAGCAGCTACTTGGGACTAGCGGGAACTGAGCAGTTCTTC. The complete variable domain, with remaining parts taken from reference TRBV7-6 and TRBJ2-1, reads GAGVSQSPRYKVTKRGQDVALRCDPISGHVSLYWYRQALGQGPEFLTYFNYEAQQDKSGLPNDRFSAERPEGSISTLTIQRTEQRDSAMYRCASSYLGLAGTEQFFGPGTRLTVL.

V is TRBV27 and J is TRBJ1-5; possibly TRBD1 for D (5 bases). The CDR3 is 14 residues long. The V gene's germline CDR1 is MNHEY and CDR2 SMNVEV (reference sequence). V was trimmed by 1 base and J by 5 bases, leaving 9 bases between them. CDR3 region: CASSLLQGHQPQHF. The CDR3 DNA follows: TGTGCCAGCAGTTTATTGCAGGGACATCAGCCCCAGCATTTT.

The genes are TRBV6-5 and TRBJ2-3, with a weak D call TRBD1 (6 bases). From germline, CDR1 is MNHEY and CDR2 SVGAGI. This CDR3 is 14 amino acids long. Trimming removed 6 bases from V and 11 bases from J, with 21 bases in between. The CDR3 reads CASSSNPQGHGQYF. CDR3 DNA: TGTGCCAGCAGCAGTAACCCCCAGGGGCATGGGCAGTATTTT.

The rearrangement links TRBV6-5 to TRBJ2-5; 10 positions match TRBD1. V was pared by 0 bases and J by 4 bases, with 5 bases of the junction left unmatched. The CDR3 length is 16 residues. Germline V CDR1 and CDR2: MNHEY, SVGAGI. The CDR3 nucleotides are TGTGCCAGCAGTTACTCGAAGGGACAGGGGTCAGAGACCCAGTACTTC. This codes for CASSYSKGQGSETQYF.

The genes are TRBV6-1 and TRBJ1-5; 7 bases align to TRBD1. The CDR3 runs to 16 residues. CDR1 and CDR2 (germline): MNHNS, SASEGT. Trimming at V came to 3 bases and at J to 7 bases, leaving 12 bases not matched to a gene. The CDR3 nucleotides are TGTGCCAGCAGTGATCGTGTCAGGGGGATAAGGCAGCCCCAGCATTTT. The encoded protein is CASSDRVRGIRQPQHF.

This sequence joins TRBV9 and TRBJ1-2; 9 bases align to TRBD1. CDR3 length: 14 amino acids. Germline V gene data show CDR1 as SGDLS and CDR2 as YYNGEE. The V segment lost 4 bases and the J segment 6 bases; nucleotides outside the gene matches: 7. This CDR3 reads CASSTDRGVNGYTF. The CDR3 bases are TGTGCCAGCAGCACGGACAGGGGCGTAAATGGCTACACCTTC.

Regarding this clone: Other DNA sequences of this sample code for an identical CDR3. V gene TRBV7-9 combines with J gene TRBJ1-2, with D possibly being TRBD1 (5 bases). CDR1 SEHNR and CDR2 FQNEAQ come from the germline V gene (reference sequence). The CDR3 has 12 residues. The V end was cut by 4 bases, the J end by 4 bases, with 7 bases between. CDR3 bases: TGTGCCAGCAGCTCCCAGGGCTATGGCTACACCTTC. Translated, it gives CASSSQGYGYTF.

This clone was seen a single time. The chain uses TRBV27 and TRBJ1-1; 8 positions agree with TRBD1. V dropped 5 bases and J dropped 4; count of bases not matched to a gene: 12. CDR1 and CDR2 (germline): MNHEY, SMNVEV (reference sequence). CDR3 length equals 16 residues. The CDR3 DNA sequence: TGTGCCAGCAGTCCGGGACAGGCAATTCGTCGCACTGAAGCTTTCTTT. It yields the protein CASSPGQAIRRTEAFF.

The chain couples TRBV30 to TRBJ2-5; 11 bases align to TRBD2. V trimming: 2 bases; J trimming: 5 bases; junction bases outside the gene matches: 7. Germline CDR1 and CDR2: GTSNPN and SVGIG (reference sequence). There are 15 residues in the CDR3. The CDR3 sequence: CAWSLSGGAGETQYF. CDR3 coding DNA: TGTGCCTGGAGTCTTAGCGGGGGGGCGGGTGAGACCCAGTACTTC.

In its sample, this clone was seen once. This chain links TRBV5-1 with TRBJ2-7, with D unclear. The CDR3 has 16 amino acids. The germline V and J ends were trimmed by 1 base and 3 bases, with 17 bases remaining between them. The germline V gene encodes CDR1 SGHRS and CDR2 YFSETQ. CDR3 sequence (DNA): TGCGCCAGCAGCTTGATGTGGCTCGTCGGGTACTACGAGCAGTACTTC. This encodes CASSLMWLVGYYEQYF.

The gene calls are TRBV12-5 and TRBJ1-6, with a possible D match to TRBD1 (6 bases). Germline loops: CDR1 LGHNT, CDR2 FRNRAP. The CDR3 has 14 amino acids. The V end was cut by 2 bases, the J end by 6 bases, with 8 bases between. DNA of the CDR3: TGTGCTAGTGGTTTGACAGGGTCTAATTCACCCCTCCACTTT. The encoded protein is CASGLTGSNSPLHF.